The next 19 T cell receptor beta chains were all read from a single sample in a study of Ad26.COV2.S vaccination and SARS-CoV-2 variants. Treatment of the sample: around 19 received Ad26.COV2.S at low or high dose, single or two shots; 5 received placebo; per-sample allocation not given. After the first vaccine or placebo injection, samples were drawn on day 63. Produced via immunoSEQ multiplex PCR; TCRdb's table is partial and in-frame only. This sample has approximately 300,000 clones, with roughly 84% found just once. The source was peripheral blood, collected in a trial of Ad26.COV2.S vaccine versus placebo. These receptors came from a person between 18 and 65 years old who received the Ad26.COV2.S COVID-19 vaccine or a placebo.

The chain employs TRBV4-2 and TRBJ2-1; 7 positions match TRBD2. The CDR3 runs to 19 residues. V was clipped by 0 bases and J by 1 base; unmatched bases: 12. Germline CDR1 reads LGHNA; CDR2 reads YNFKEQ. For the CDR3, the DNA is TGTGCCAGCAGCCAAGATCCCGCGGGGGATCGGCAATCCTACAATGAGCAGTTCTTC. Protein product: CASSQDPAGDRQSYNEQFF.

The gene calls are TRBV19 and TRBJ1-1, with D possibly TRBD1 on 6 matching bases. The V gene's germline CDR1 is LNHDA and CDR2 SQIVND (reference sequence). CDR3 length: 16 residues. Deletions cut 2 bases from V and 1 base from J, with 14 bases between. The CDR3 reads CASSIKGPRGNTEAFF. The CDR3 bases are TGTGCCAGTAGTATAAAGGGGCCCAGGGGGAACACTGAAGCTTTCTTT.

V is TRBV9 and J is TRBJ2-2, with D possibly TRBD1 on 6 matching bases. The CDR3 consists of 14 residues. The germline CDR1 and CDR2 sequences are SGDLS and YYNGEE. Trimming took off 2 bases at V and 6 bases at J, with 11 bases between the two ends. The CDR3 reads CASSVYRESGELFF. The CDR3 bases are TGTGCCAGCAGCGTTTACAGGGAGTCCGGGGAGCTGTTTTTT. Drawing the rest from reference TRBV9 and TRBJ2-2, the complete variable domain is DSGVTQTPKHLITATGQRVTLRCSPRSGDLSVYWYQQSLDQGLQFLIQYYNGEERAKGNILERFSAQQFPDLHSELNLSSLELGDSALYFCASSVYRESGELFFGEGSRLTVL.

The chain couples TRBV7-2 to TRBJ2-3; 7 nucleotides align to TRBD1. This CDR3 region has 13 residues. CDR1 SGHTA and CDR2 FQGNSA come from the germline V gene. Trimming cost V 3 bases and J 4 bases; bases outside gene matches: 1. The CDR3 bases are TGTGCCAGCAGCTTCACAGGGGCAGATACGCAGTATTTT. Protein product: CASSFTGADTQYF.

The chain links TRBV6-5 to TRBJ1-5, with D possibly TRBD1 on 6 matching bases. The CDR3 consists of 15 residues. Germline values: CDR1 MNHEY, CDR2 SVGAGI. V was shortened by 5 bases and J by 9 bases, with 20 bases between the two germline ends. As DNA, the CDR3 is TGTGCCAGCAGTCCTGATGGGTTAACAGGGTGGCCCCAGCATTTT. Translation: CASSPDGLTGWPQHF.

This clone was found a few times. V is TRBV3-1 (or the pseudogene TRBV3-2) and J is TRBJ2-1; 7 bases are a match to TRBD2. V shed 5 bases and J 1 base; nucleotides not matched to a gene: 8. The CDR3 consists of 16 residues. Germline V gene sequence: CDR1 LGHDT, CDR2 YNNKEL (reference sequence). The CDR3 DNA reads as TGTGCCAGCAGCGGAGAGCGGGGCCCTTCCTACAATGAGCAGTTCTTC. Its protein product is CASSGERGPSYNEQFF.

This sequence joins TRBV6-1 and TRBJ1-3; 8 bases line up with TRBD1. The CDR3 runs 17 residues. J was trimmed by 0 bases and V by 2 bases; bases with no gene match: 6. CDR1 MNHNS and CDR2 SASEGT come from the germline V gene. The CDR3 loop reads CASSEYLGTGSGNTIYF. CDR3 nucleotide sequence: TGTGCCAGCAGTGAATATTTAGGGACAGGCTCTGGAAACACCATATATTTT.

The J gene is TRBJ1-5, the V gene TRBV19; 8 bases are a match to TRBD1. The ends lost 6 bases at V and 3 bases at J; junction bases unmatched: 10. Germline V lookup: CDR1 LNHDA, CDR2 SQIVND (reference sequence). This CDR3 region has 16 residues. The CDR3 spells CASRYSRQGPNQPQHF. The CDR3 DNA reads TGTGCCAGTAGGTACTCCCGACAGGGGCCCAATCAGCCCCAGCATTTT.

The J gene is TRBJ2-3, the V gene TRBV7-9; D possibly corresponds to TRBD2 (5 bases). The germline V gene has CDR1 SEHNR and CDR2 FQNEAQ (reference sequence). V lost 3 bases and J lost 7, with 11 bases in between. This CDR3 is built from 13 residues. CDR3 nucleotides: TGTGCCAGCAGCTTGGCCCTAGCCAATACGCAGTATTTT. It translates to CASSLALANTQYF.

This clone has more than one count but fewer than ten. The CDR3 DNA reads as TGTGCCAGCAGTGTTACGGACGGACCCTACGAGCAGTACTTC. Amino acids: CASSVTDGPYEQYF. V and J are TRBV3-1 (or the pseudogene TRBV3-2) and TRBJ2-7; D remains unclear. CDR3 length: 14 residues. Germline V lookup: CDR1 LGHDT, CDR2 YNNKEL (reference sequence). V lost 6 bases, J lost 2 bases, and 14 bases lay in between.

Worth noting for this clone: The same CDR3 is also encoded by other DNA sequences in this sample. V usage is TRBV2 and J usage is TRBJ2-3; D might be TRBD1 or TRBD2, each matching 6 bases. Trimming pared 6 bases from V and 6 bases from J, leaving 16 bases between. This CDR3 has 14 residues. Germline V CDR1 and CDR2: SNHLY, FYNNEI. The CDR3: CASSVRGRGDTQYF. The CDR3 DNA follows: TGTGCCAGCAGCGTCAGGGGCCGGGGGGATACGCAGTATTTT.

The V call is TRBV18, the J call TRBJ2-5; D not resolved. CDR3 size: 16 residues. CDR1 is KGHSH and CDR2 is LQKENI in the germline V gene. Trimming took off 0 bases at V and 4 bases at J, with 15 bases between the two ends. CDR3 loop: CASSPPTNPLGETQYF. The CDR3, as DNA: TGTGCCAGCTCACCACCGACAAATCCCCTCGGAGAGACCCAGTACTTC. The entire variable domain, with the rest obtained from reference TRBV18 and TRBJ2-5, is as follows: NAGVMQNPRHLVRRRGQEARLRCSPMKGHSHVYWYRQLPEEGLKFMVYLQKENIIDESGMPKERFSAEFPKEGPSILRIQQVVRGDSAAYFCASSPPTNPLGETQYFGPGTRLLVL.

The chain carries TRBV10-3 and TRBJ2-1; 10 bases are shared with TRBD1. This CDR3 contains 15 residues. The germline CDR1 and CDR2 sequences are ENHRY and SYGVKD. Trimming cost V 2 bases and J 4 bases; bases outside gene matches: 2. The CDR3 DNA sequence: TGTGCCATCAGTGAGGGACAGGGGGGGTACAATGAGCAGTTCTTC. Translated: CAISEGQGGYNEQFF.

CDR3 sequence (DNA): TGTGCCAGCATCCCCGATCCGGGATCCTACAATGAGCAGTTCTTC. Translating gives CASIPDPGSYNEQFF. The chain recombines TRBV5-8 with TRBJ2-1, with D possibly being TRBD2 (5 bases). V was cut by 6 bases and J by 1 base, with 14 bases left in between. The CDR3 runs 15 residues. The germline V gene has CDR1 SGHTS and CDR2 YDEGEE.

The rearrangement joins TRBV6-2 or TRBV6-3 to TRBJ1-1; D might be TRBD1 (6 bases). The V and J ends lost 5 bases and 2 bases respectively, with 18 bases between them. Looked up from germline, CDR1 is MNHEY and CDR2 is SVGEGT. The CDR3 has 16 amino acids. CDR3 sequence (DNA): TGTGCCAGCAGTCCCTACCCCTGGGGGACAAACACTGAAGCTTTCTTT. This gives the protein CASSPYPWGTNTEAFF.

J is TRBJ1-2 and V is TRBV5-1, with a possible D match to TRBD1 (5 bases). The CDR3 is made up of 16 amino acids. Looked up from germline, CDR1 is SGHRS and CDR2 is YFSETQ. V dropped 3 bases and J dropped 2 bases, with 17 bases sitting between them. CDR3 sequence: CASSSRTGPFNYGYTF. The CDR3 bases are TGCGCCAGCAGCTCGAGAACAGGACCATTCAACTATGGCTACACCTTC.

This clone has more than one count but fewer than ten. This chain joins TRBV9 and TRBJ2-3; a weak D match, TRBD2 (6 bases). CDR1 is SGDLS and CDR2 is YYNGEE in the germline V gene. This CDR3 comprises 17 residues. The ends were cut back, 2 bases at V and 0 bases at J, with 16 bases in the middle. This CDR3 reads CASSVAGRGSSTDTQYF. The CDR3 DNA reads TGTGCCAGCAGCGTCGCAGGGCGGGGCTCTAGCACAGATACGCAGTATTTT.

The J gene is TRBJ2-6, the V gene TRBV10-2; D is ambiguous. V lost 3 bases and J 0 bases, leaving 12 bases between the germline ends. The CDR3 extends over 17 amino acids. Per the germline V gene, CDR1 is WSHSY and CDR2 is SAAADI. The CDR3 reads CASSDVRRSSGANVLTF. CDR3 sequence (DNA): TGCGCCAGCAGTGACGTCAGGCGAAGCTCTGGGGCCAACGTCCTGACTTTC.

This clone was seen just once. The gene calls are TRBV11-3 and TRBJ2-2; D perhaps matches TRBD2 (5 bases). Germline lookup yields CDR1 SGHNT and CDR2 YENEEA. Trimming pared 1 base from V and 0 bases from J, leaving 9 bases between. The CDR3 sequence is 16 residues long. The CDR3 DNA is TGTGCCAGCAGCTTAGGCGGGTTCGCGAACACCGGGGAGCTGTTTTTT. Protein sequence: CASSLGGFANTGELFF.